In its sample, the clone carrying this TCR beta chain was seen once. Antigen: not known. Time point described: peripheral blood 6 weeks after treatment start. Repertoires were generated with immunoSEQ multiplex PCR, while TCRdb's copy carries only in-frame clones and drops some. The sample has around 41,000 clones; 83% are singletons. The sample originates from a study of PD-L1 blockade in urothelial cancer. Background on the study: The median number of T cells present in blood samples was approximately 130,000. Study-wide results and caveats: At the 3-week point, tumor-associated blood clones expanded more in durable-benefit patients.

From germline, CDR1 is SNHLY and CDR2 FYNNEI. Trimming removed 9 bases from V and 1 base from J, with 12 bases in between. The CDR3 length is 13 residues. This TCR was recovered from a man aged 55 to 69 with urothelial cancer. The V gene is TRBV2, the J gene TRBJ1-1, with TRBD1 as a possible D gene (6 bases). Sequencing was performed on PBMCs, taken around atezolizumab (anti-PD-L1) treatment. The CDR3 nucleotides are TGTGCCAGGAGTACAGGGCCGAACACTGAAGCTTTCTTT. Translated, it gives CARSTGPNTEAFF.